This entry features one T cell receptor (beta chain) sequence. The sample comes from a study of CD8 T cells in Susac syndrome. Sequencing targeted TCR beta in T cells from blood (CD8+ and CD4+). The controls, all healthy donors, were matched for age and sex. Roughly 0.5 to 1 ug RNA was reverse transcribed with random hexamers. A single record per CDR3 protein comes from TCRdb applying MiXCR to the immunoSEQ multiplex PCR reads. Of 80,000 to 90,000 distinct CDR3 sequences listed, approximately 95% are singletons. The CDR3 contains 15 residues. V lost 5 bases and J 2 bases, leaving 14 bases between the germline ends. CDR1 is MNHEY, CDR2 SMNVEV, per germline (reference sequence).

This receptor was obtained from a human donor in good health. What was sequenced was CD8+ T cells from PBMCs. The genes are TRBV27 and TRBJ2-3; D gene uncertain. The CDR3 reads CASSPQKLDTDTQYF. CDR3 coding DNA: TGTGCCAGCAGTCCCCAGAAGTTGGACACAGATACGCAGTATTTT.